This T cell receptor (beta chain) was recovered during a study of shared clonotypes between healthy human individuals. A deep-level run was used for the assay. This table comes from immunoSEQ multiplex PCR, and its TCRdb copy is limited to in-frame clones, with some not included. Of over 2 million clones listed, less than 95% are singletons. Terminally differentiated effector memory CD45RA+ cells were excluded by CCR7 positive selection of CD45RO-negative cells. The germline V gene has CDR1 SGHAT and CDR2 FQNNGV. The junction had 12 bases not matched to a gene; V was cut back by 1 base and J by 4 bases. The length of the CDR3 is 18 residues.

The sample taken for sequencing was naive CD8+ T cells sorted from blood. The sequence was obtained from a man between 18 and 29 years old in good health. The chain employs TRBV11-2 and TRBJ2-1, with 8 bases aligning to TRBD2. In DNA, the CDR3 is TGTGCCAGCAGCTTAGGTGATAGCGGGATAGTCTGGTACAATGAGCAGTTCTTC. It yields the protein CASSLGDSGIVWYNEQFF.